The 6 T cell receptor beta chains presented below share a single source sample, sequenced in a study of cytomegalovirus exposure and HLA in healthy donors. The primer mix had 60 Vbeta and 13 Jbeta primers. Produced via immunoSEQ multiplex PCR; TCRdb's table is partial and in-frame only. Of roughly 110,000 clones in the sample, about 74% are singletons; the top ten hold around 15%. The sample was PBMCs. The receptor set was obtained from a woman aged 40 to 50 in good health and CMV-seropositive.

The chain recombines TRBV30 with TRBJ1-2; D is ambiguous. The ends were cut back, 1 base at V and 2 bases at J, with 14 bases in the middle. This CDR3 has 15 residues. CDR1 is GTSNPN, CDR2 SVGIG, per germline (reference sequence). CDR3 amino acids: CAWSEFGALNYGYTF. Here the CDR3 DNA reads TGTGCCTGGAGTGAGTTTGGCGCACTAAACTATGGCTACACCTTC. The whole variable domain, filled in from reference TRBV30 and TRBJ1-2, reads SQTIHQWPATLVQPVGSPLSLECTVEGTSNPNLYWYRQAAGRGLQLLFYSVGIGQISSEVPQNLSASRPQDRQFILSSKKLLLSDSGFYLCAWSEFGALNYGYTFGSGTRLTVV.

The chain couples TRBV30 to TRBJ1-1; no clear D. Per germline, CDR1 GTSNPN and CDR2 SVGIG (reference sequence). V dropped 4 bases and J dropped 1 base, with 10 bases sitting between them. The CDR3 has 13 amino acids. For the CDR3, the DNA is TGTGCCTGGATTAAGGACTCGAACACTGAAGCTTTCTTT. Translation: CAWIKDSNTEAFF.

There are a few counts of this clone. One end of the junction is discordant with germline, which a read error may explain. The rearrangement uses TRBV9 and TRBJ1-2, with 7 bases fitting TRBD1. This CDR3 comprises 11 residues. Germline values: CDR1 SGDLS, CDR2 YYNGEE. Here the CDR3 DNA reads TGTGCCAGCAGCGCACTATCCGGGACAGCCTTC. Translated: CASSALSGTAF.

The chain links TRBV4-3 to TRBJ2-7; 10 bases agree with TRBD1. This CDR3 is 15 amino acids long. Per germline, CDR1 LGHNA and CDR2 YSLEER. The V segment lost 3 bases and the J segment 1 base; nucleotides outside the gene matches: 3. CDR3 amino acids: CASSQGTGVSYEQYF. CDR3 sequence (DNA): TGCGCCAGCAGCCAGGGGACAGGGGTTTCCTACGAGCAGTACTTC.

This clone was counted between two and nine times. The chain employs TRBV29-1 and TRBJ1-2; 12 positions match TRBD1. The germline gives CDR1 SQVTM, CDR2 ANQGSEA. The CDR3 runs 15 residues. Trimming took 4 bases from V and 4 from J; bases not matched to a gene: 7. CDR3 residues: CSVGDRGLSSYGYTF. The CDR3 DNA sequence: TGCAGCGTTGGGGACAGGGGGCTTTCTTCCTATGGCTACACCTTC.

This clone was counted only a few times. The chain uses TRBV2 and TRBJ2-3; weak D call: TRBD2 (5 bases). The germline V gene has CDR1 SNHLY and CDR2 FYNNEI. Trimming left V 10 bases short and J 1 base short, with 15 bases between. CDR3 size: 14 residues. Here the CDR3 DNA reads TGTGCCAACCGGTGGGATAGCGGCACAGATACGCAGTATTTT. Its translation: CANRWDSGTDTQYF.